The next 15 T cell receptor beta chains were all read from a single sample in a study of PD-L1 blockade in urothelial cancer. Time point denoted: pretreatment peripheral blood. Generated by immunoSEQ multiplex PCR, the TCRdb table keeps only in-frame clones and is missing some. The sample records about 50,000 clones, around 80% being singletons. Sequencing used PBMCs, obtained around atezolizumab (anti-PD-L1) treatment. The origin of the receptors is a man in his 70s with urothelial cancer.

The rearrangement uses TRBV28 and TRBJ2-2, with 7 bases lining up with TRBD1. In germline, CDR1 is MDHEN, CDR2 SYDVKM. The CDR3 extends over 14 amino acids. The V and J ends lost 6 bases and 2 bases, in that order; junction bases with no gene match: 3. The CDR3 DNA follows: TGTGCCAGCAGGGACAGGAGAAACACCGGGGAGCTGTTTTTT. Translation: CASRDRRNTGELFF. The full variable domain, with the rest looked up from reference TRBV28 and TRBJ2-2, is DVKVTQSSRYLVKRTGEKVFLECVQDMDHENMFWYRQDPGLGLRLIYFSYDVKMKEKGDIPEGYSVSREKKERFSLILESASTNQTSMYLCASRDRRNTGELFFGEGSRLTVL.

V and J are TRBV14 and TRBJ2-1; 8 nucleotides line up with TRBD2. With V trimmed by 4 bases and J by 4 bases, 6 bases remained unmatched. CDR3 length: 15 amino acids. From germline, CDR1 is SGHDN and CDR2 FVKESK. CDR3 sequence reads: CASSRGTRRYNEQFF. CDR3 sequence (DNA): TGTGCCAGCAGCCGAGGGACTAGGAGGTACAATGAGCAGTTCTTC.

J is TRBJ1-6 and V is TRBV7-8, with D possibly matching TRBD1 (6 bases). The germline V gene encodes CDR1 SGHVS and CDR2 FQNEAQ. V was pared by 1 base and J by 14 bases, with 15 bases between. The CDR3 has 14 amino acids. In DNA form, the CDR3 reads TGTGCCAGCAGCTTAGGGACAGCGAAAGGATCCCTCCACTTT. This gives the protein CASSLGTAKGSLHF.

V usage is TRBV5-6 and J usage is TRBJ2-3; the D is unclear. The germline gives CDR1 SGHDT, CDR2 YYEEEE. The CDR3 totals 15 residues. V was clipped by 2 bases and J by 2 bases, with 12 bases between them. CDR3 coding DNA: TGTGCCAGCAGCTTTTCAGACGGAGACACAGATACGCAGTATTTT. Translation gives CASSFSDGDTDTQYF.

This clone is medium-sized by share. This CDR3 is CASSEGTGGYTF. The CDR3 bases are TGTGCCAGCAGTGAAGGGACAGGAGGCTACACCTTC. The J gene is TRBJ1-2, the V gene TRBV25-1, with 8 bases identical to TRBD1. There are 12 residues in the CDR3. The germline V gene encodes CDR1 MGHDK and CDR2 SYGVNS. V was pared by 2 bases and J by 8 bases, with 1 base of the junction left unmatched.

The chain recombines TRBV6-1 with TRBJ2-1; the match to TRBD1 covers 9 bases. The CDR3 runs to 15 residues. CDR1 is MNHNS and CDR2 is SASEGT in the germline V gene. V shed 7 bases, J shed 7 bases, and the junction held 11 bases outside the gene matches. The CDR3 region is CASTLFGDRANEQFF. The CDR3 bases are TGTGCCAGCACCCTATTCGGGGACAGGGCTAATGAGCAGTTCTTC.

The V and J genes are TRBV7-2 and TRBJ1-5, with 7 positions matching TRBD1. The germline V gene has CDR1 SGHTA and CDR2 FQGNSA. This CDR3 region has 16 residues. Unmatched junction bases numbered 10, after V lost 1 base and J lost 7 bases. The CDR3 sequence: CASSLGGTAHSQPQHF. The CDR3 nucleotides read TGTGCCAGCAGCTTAGGGGGGACAGCACACAGCCAGCCCCAGCATTTT.

The sample holds a few counts of this clone. The same CDR3 is also encoded by other DNA sequences in this sample. V is TRBV6-5 and J is TRBJ1-1; tentative D call: TRBD1 (5 bases). The CDR3 has 13 residues. Germline lookup yields CDR1 MNHEY and CDR2 SVGAGI. Between the trimmed V and J ends, which lost 7 bases and 5 bases, there was a span of 14 bases. The CDR3 DNA is TGTGCCAGCACCTACGGGGGGGGTACTGAAGCTTTCTTT. Its protein is CASTYGGGTEAFF.

This clone was counted only a few times. V is TRBV28 and J is TRBJ1-2; D not certain. This CDR3 comprises 12 residues. Looked up from germline, CDR1 is MDHEN and CDR2 is SYDVKM. The V gene lost 2 bases and the J gene lost 8 bases, with 9 bases spanning the gap. CDR3 in amino acids: CASSLKEWGYTF. As DNA, the CDR3 is TGTGCCAGCAGTTTAAAGGAGTGGGGCTACACCTTC.

V usage is TRBV5-1 and J usage is TRBJ2-7, with D possibly TRBD1 on 5 matching bases. Germline V gives CDR1 SGHRS, CDR2 YFSETQ. The CDR3 has 14 amino acids. Trimming removed 0 bases from V and 7 bases from J, with 14 bases in between. The CDR3: CASSLGSGSPEQYF. For the CDR3, the DNA is TGCGCCAGCAGCTTGGGATCAGGGTCCCCGGAGCAGTACTTC.

J is TRBJ1-2 and V is TRBV28, with 11 bases that match TRBD1. Trimming cost V 4 bases and J 4 bases; bases outside gene matches: 8. The CDR3 is made up of 16 amino acids. Per germline, CDR1 MDHEN and CDR2 SYDVKM. The CDR3 coding sequence is TGTGCCAGCAGTTCACCGGGACAGGGGGGCCTCTATGGCTACACCTTC. Its translation is CASSSPGQGGLYGYTF.

The chain recombines TRBV19 with TRBJ2-7, with TRBD1 matching over 9 bases. The length of the CDR3 is 16 residues. Germline loops: CDR1 LNHDA, CDR2 SQIVND (reference sequence). The V gene end was trimmed by 5 bases and the J gene end by 4 bases; junction bases not matched to a gene: 12. CDR3 protein: CASSPRTGVGLYEQYF. In DNA, the CDR3 is TGTGCCAGTAGTCCCCGGACAGGGGTCGGCCTTTACGAGCAGTACTTC.

V and J are TRBV7-2 and TRBJ1-1; D is unclear. Trimming cost V 5 bases and J 1 base, with 8 bases left between them. Germline CDR1 reads SGHTA; CDR2 reads FQGNSA. CDR3 length equals 13 residues. CDR3 DNA sequence: TGTGCCAGCAGCCTGGGCAGGAACACTGAAGCTTTCTTT. Protein: CASSLGRNTEAFF.

The chain recombines TRBV6-1 with TRBJ1-5, with no clear D. Germline V lookup: CDR1 MNHNS, CDR2 SASEGT. The CDR3 length is 14 residues. Trimming left V 6 bases short and J 2 bases short, with 11 bases between. CDR3 amino acids: CASRVEEGNQPQHF. The CDR3, as DNA: TGTGCCAGCAGGGTAGAAGAGGGCAATCAGCCCCAGCATTTT.

This sequence joins TRBV27 and TRBJ2-2, with D perhaps TRBD1 (6 bases). The CDR3 totals 16 residues. From germline, CDR1 is MNHEY and CDR2 SMNVEV (reference sequence). V lost 4 bases and J lost 2, with 14 bases in between. This chain's CDR3 is CASSWGHPPNTGELFF. DNA of the CDR3: TGTGCCAGCAGTTGGGGACACCCACCTAACACCGGGGAGCTGTTTTTT.